This T cell receptor (beta chain) originates from a study of blood T cell repertoires in COVID-19. Study-wide context: The United States, Italy and Spain supplied acute and convalescent COVID-19 samples.

The CDR3 runs to 15 residues. Germline V gene lookup returns CDR1 MNHNS and CDR2 SASEGT. V lost 5 bases, J lost 6 bases, and 10 bases stayed unmatched. Data came from immunoSEQ multiplex PCR; TCRdb stores just in-frame clones and leaves some out. The sample contains 110,000 or so clones, about 84% of which appear only once. The sample consisted of peripheral blood. The V and J genes are TRBV6-1 and TRBJ1-2, with 9 bases matching TRBD1. The receptor's source is a man aged 45-65 years with acute or convalescent COVID-19. CDR3: CASSPPRDRVNGYTF. Here the CDR3 DNA reads TGTGCCAGCAGTCCGCCTCGGGACAGGGTGAATGGCTACACCTTC.